Here is one T cell receptor (beta chain) with its context. The sample holds one count of this clone. It lacks a known antigen. No base quality information exists; no much larger clone differs at one position. This entry is derived from a study of blood T cell repertoires in COVID-19 (dated by TCRdb to the early 2020s). With respect to the entire study: Samples from collaborators originated in the United States, Italy and Spain and spanned both the acute and convalescent phases of COVID-19. A de-identified subject ID, COVID-19 status, age in years and sex were almost always included in the sample metadata. The prospective study material was composed of cDNA or gDNA derived from T cells, B-cell-depleted T cells, or PBMCs. The repertoires were released in a freely available public database meant as a resource for research on the immune response to SARS-CoV-2. Samples were obtained from the ongoing ImmuneRACE study (first 160 participants) and from over 1,000 subjects provided by 6 global collaborators. Deeply sampled blood TCRbeta repertoires from subjects exposed to, actively infected with, or recovered from COVID-19 were included in the dataset. Where available, HLA class I and class II types were taken from metadata supplied by the sample provider and were not determined by assay-based typing.

Broader findings and caveats from the paper: Clinical and demographic metadata were provided uncurated, with the amount varying by source and participant.

The collaborating institutions used their own protocols to collect whole blood in K2EDTA tubes. For TCRbeta analysis, collaborators shipped samples in one of three forms: frozen whole blood, isolated PBMCs, or DNA extracted from either of those sample types. The immunoSEQ Assay, a bias-controlled multiplex PCR, was used to amplify TCRbeta CDR3 regions from genomic DNA. For the original study's pipeline: The number of nucleated cells in each sample was estimated from the amplification of reference gene primers within the assay. To quantify the absolute abundance of each unique TCRbeta CDR3 rearrangement, sequence reads were collapsed and filtered. For each sample, productive Simpson clonality was calculated as the square root of Simpson's diversity index over productive rearrangements. TCRdb obtained this table from immuneACCESS and retained in-frame rearrangements with V and J assigned. These tables miss some clones; where compared with another copy, unresolved V genes account for less than half of the shortfall, and the remainder is unexplained. That table furnishes V, J and clone size, whereas the DNA furnished D and trimming. The sample contains about 27,000 clones, about 80% of them found a single time. The ten largest clones capture about 42% of the sample.

The CDR3 covers 12 residues, taking in both the cysteine and the phenylalanine. The read is trimmed to its CDR3 DNA, 36 bases read in frame from base 1. From a lookup of the germline V gene, CDR1 and CDR2 are MDHEN and SYDVKM. V and J are truncated by 6 bases and 1 base respectively, leaving an intervening sequence of 6 bases. This receptor chain uses TRBV28 and TRBJ1-2, with TRBD1 as a weak D call on 5 bases. Sequencing used peripheral blood. The clonotype was recovered from an elderly woman with acute or convalescent COVID-19. CDR3 sequence: CASRGLNYGYTF. The DNA sequence reads TGTGCCAGCAGGGGGCTTAACTATGGCTACACCTTC.